This paragraph reports one T cell receptor beta chain. In this sample, this clonotype turned up a few times. Its antigen is unknown. No much larger clone exists at a distance of one base, and base qualities are not known. The CDR3 has 15 amino acids, counting the end cysteine and phenylalanine. The read is trimmed to its CDR3 DNA, 45 bases read in frame from base 1. After removal of 2 bases from V and 7 bases from J, the junction retains 8 bases not matched to a gene. The germline V gene yields LGHNA for CDR1 and YNFKEQ for CDR2. The run used an Illumina NovaSeq 6000. TCRalpha and TCRbeta cDNA libraries were constructed by 5'RACE with constant-segment primers, with sample barcodes and unique molecular identifiers being introduced. RNA was extracted from every sample with Trizol reagent. Amplification of the libraries took two PCR steps, and the second step added a second sample barcode plus Illumina TruSeq adapters. Sequencing of the libraries was done on an Illumina NovaSeq, producing 2 x 150 bp paired-end reads. The source study handled its data this way. Reads were demultiplexed and collapsed into UMI-guided consensus sequences with migec v1.2.7. With mixcr v2.1.11, UMI consensuses were aligned to TRA and TRB V and J templates and assembled into clonotypes. A clonotype was counted as expanded or contracted only when both edgeR and NoisET called the clonotype significant, with the noise models trained on biological replicates. For edgeR calls, a false discovery rate-adjusted p below 0.01 and a log2 fold-change threshold of 1 were applied. As an exploratory analysis of dynamics, max-normalized trajectories of the 1000 most abundant clonotypes were examined by PCA with hierarchical clustering. Separately sequenced CD4+ and CD8+ repertoires were used to assign a CD4 or CD8 phenotype to each responding clone. TCRdb cleaned the public reads at Q25 with fastp, built clones with MiXCR and kept in-frame beta chains. Each entry is one CDR3 protein sequence, shown with its most common DNA and genes. TCRdb, not the authors, supplied the V and J calls. This sample lists about half a million distinct CDR3 sequences; 15% to 20% were detected once. The ten largest clones add up to about 12% of the sample.

The data were taken from a study of T-cell memory formation after mild COVID-19 (dated by TCRdb to the early 2020s). Regarding the research as a whole: TCR sequence clusters from the two donors were found to be largely donor specific. In two donors, T-cell clones that expanded and contracted after mild COVID-19 were followed by sequencing TCRalpha and TCRbeta repertoires longitudinally. Two young, previously healthy adult volunteers made up the cohort, one male and one female.

Broader findings and caveats from the paper: Contracting CD4+ clones appeared mostly in the CM and EM memory subsets, whereas CD8+ clones were enriched in EMRA. Only two mild cases were covered by the study, and larger cohorts that include severe cases with pre-infection samples were considered necessary. Some responding clones were detected in pre-infection memory, suggesting pre-existing cross-reactive memory T cells joined the SARS-CoV-2 response. SARS-CoV-2 specificity was not confirmed for the second-wave clones peaking on day 37. Clones contracting from day 15 to 85 had balanced CD4/CD8 phenotypes, while a second wave expanding from day 15 to 37 was biased towards CD4+.

Ficoll-Paque density gradient centrifugation was the method used to isolate PBMCs. Sequenced input: PBMCs or a T cell subset sorted from them (not recorded which). The receptor's source is an adult woman who had mild COVID-19 (a few samples of this study predate the infection). The sample titles of this study are shuffled in the database, so cell type and time point are left out; the donor was told from shared clones. Recombination linked TRBV4-2 to TRBJ2-7; 10 bases in between match TRBD2. The DNA sequence follows: TGTGCCAGCAGCCAAATAGCGGGGGGAGTTTTGGAGCAGTACTTC. This codes for CASSQIAGGVLEQYF.